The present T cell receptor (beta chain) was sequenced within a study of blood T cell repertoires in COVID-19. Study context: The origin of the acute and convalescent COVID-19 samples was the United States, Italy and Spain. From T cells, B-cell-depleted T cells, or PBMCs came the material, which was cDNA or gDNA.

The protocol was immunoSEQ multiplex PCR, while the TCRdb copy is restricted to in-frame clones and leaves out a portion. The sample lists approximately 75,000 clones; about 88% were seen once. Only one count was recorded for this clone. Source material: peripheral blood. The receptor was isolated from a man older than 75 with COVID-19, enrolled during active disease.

CDR3 nucleotide sequence: TGTGCCAGCAGTTTAGAGGGGCCCCAGCATTTT. Protein sequence: CASSLEGPQHF. V gene TRBV28 combines with J gene TRBJ1-5; no clear D gene. This CDR3 is 11 amino acids long. CDR1 and CDR2 from the germline V gene are MDHEN and SYDVKM. The V and J ends lost 2 bases and 9 bases respectively, with 5 bases between them.